The sequence of this T cell receptor (beta chain) was determined in a study of cytotoxic CD8 clonotypes in ibrutinib-treated CLL. The V and J ends lost 5 bases and 2 bases, in that order; junction bases with no gene match: 8. There are 17 residues in the CDR3. Germline assignment: CDR1 SGHTA and CDR2 FQGNSA. Produced via immunoSEQ multiplex PCR; TCRdb's table is partial and in-frame only. The table has 150,000 or so clones, over 75% seen once; the top ten hold roughly 7.2%. This rearrangement joins TRBV7-2 to TRBJ2-6; 8 positions agree with TRBD2. The sample was PBMCs, taken after 36 months of ibrutinib treatment. The sequence was collected from a human donor with chronic lymphocytic leukemia. CDR3 protein: CASSPGEAGAGANVLTF. The CDR3 region has the DNA TGTGCCAGCAGCCCCGGGGAAGCGGGAGCTGGGGCCAACGTCCTGACTTTC.